This paragraph covers one T cell receptor beta chain sequence. What it binds is unknown. Unrecorded immune exposure was likely among donors, who were nominally healthy when sampled. Unmatched junction bases numbered 10, after V lost 11 bases and J lost 5 bases. The CDR3 length is 13 residues. Per germline, CDR1 MDHEN and CDR2 SYDVKM. This sample is part of a study of cytomegalovirus exposure and HLA in healthy donors. The study's findings and limits: Looking again later, the authors saw that most CMV-associated TCR beta chains seemed HLA-restricted.

Both 60 Vbeta primers and 13 Jbeta primers went into the PCR. Repertoires were generated with immunoSEQ multiplex PCR, while TCRdb's copy carries only in-frame clones and drops some. The repertoire has some 78,000 clones, around 70% of them found once; the top ten carry 7.5% to 9.5%. This clonotype was sampled from a man aged 40-50 years in good health and CMV-seropositive. Sequencing input: PBMCs. The V gene is TRBV28, the J gene TRBJ2-7; 9 nucleotides agree with TRBD2. The CDR3 loop reads CASTRGGQNEQYF. The CDR3 region has the DNA TGTGCCTCCACGCGGGGGGGCCAGAACGAGCAGTACTTC.